The clone carrying this T cell receptor (beta chain) came up a few times. What it binds is not known. V gave up 4 bases and J gave up 3 bases, with 9 bases separating them. This CDR3 has 14 amino acids. Germline V gene lookup returns CDR1 LGHNA and CDR2 YSLEER. The sample is drawn from a study of radiotherapy plus CTLA-4 blockade in lung cancer. The data were produced by immunoSEQ multiplex PCR, yet TCRdb's version contains in-frame clones alone and is incomplete. The sample comprises more than 50,000 clones, approximately 76% of which are singletons, and 2.9% rests with the top ten. Points from the study as a whole: An expansion of tumor-derived TCR clones occurred in blood after radiotherapy plus ipilimumab.

This TCR came from a human donor with non-small cell lung cancer who had a complete response to radiotherapy plus ipilimumab. The rearrangement links TRBV4-3 to TRBJ1-4; D uncertain. The material sequenced was peripheral blood, taken from a patient treated with radiotherapy plus ipilimumab. CDR3 in amino acids: CASSLQVANEKLFF. The CDR3 nucleotides are TGCGCCAGCAGCCTCCAGGTCGCTAATGAAAAACTGTTTTTT.